This TCR beta chain was profiled in a study of T cell responses to AZD1222 COVID-19 vaccine. In the study overall: Second-dose intervals near 4 or 12 weeks were combined.

Details on this clone: The antigen is undetermined.

The assay was immunoSEQ multiplex PCR, and TCRdb's table has in-frame clones only and misses some. The sample carries about 130,000 clones, roughly 90% recorded once. Trimming pared 0 bases from V and 0 bases from J, leaving 18 bases between. The CDR3 is 20 residues long. Study-level results: Epitopes outside B.1.351 and B.1.1.7 mutated regions reportedly drew nearly half of spike TCRs. The number of AZD1222 recipients seropositive at baseline was only 5 to 7.

This TCR came from an adult in good health. The chain links TRBV6-7 to TRBJ1-6, with D maybe TRBD1 (5 bases). TRBV6-7 is treated as an ORF (open reading frame) with a function not yet certain. Source: peripheral blood, taken on day 0 of AZD1222 vaccination. In DNA, the CDR3 is TGTGCCAGCAGTTACTCGCAGGGTTGGTCGGTTAGCTCCTATAATTCACCCCTCCACTTT. As protein: CASSYSQGWSVSSYNSPLHF.